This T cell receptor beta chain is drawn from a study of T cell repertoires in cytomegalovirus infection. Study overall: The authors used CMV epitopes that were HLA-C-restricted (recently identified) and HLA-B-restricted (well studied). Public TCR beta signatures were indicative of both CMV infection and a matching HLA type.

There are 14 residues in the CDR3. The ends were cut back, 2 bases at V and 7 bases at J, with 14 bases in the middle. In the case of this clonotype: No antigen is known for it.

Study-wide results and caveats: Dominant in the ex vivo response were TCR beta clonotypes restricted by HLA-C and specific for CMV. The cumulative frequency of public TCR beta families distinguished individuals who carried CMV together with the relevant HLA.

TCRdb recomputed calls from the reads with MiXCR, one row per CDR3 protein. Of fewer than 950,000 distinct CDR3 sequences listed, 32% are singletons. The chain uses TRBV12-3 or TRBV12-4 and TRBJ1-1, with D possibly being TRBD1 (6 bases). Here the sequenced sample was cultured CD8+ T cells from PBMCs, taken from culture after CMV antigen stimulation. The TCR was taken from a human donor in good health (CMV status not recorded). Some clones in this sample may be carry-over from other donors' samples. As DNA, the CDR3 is TGTGCCAGCAGTTTATTACAGGGACAAGGTGAAGCTTTCTTT. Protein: CASSLLQGQGEAFF.